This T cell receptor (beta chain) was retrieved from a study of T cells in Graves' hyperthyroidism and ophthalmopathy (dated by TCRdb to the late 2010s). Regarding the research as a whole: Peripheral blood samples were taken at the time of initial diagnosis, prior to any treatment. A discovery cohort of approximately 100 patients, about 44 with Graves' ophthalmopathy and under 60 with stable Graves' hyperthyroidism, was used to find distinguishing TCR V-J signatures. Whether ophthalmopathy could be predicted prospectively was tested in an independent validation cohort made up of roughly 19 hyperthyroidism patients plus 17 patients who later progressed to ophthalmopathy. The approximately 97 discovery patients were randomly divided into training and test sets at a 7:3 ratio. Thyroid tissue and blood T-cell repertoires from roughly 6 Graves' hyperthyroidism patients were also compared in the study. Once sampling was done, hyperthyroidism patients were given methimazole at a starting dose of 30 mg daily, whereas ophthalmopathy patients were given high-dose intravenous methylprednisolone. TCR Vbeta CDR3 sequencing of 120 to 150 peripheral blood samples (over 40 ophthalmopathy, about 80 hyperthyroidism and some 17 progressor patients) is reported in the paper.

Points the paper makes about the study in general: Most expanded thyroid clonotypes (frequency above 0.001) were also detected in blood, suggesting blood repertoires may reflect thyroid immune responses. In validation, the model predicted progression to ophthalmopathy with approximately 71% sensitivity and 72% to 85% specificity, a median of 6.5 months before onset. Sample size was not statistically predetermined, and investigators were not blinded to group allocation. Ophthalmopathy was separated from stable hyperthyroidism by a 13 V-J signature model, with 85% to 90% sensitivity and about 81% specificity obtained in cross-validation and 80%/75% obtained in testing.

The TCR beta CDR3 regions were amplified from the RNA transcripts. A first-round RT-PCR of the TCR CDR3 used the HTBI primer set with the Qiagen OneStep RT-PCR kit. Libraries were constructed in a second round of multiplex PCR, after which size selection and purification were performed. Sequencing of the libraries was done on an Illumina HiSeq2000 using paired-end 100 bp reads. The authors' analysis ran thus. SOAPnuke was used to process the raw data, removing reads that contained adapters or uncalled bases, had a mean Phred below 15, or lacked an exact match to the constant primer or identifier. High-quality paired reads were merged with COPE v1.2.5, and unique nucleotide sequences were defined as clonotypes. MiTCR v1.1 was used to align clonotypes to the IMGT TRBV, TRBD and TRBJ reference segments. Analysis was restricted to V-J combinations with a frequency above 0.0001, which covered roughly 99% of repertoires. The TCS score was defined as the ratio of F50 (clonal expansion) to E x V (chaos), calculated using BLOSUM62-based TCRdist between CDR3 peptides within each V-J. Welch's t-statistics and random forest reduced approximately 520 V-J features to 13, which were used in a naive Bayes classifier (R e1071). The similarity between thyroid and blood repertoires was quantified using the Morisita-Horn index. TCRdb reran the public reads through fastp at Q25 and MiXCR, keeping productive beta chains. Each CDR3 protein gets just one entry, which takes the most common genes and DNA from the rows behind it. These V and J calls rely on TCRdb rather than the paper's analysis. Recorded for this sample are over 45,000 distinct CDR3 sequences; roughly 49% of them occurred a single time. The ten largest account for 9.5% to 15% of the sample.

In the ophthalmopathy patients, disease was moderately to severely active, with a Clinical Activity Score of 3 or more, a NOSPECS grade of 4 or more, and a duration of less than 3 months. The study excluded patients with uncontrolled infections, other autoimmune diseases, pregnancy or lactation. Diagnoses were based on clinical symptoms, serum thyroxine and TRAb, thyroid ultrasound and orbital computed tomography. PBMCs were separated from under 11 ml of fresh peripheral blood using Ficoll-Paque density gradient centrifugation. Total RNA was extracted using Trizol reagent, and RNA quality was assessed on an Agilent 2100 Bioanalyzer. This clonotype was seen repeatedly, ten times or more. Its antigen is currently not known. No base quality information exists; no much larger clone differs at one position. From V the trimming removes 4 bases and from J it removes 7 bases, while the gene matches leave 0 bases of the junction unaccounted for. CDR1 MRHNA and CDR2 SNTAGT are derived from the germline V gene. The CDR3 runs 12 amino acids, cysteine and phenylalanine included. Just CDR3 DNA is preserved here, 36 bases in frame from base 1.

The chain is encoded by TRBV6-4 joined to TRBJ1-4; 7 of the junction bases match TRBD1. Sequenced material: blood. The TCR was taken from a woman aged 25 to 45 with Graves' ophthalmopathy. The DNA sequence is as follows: TGTGCCAGCAGTGGACAGGGTGAAAAACTGTTTTTT. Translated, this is CASSGQGEKLFF.